Following are 19 T cell receptor beta chains from one sample sequenced in a study of blood T cell repertoires in COVID-19. Using immunoSEQ multiplex PCR, the repertoire was profiled, and TCRdb retains in-frame clones only, with some absent. The repertoire consists of 150,000 or so clones, with 83% occurring once and the leading ten covering approximately 4.7%. Sequencing was performed on PBMCs or T cells enriched from blood (not recorded which). The source of these receptors is a woman aged 45-65 years who had recovered from COVID-19.

The V and J genes are TRBV6-4 and TRBJ1-5; D possibly corresponds to TRBD1 (6 bases). This CDR3 contains 15 residues. Germline values: CDR1 MRHNA, CDR2 SNTAGT. V lost 4 bases and J 2 bases, leaving 12 bases between the germline ends. CDR3 region: CASSAEGGGNQPQHF. Written as DNA, the CDR3 is TGTGCCAGCAGTGCCGAGGGGGGGGGCAATCAGCCCCAGCATTTT.

This chain joins TRBV6-6 and TRBJ1-1; maybe TRBD1 (5 bases). V was cut by 5 bases and J by 5 bases, with 15 bases left in between. CDR1 and CDR2 from the germline V gene are MNHNY and SVGAGI (reference sequence). CDR3 length: 14 residues. CDR3 loop: CASSPWGGRTEAFF. For the CDR3, the DNA is TGTGCCAGCAGTCCGTGGGGGGGTCGAACTGAAGCTTTCTTT.

The rearrangement uses TRBV10-3 and TRBJ2-7; perhaps TRBD1 as D (6 bases). The CDR3 spans 14 residues. The germline V gene encodes CDR1 ENHRY and CDR2 SYGVKD. V was trimmed by 3 bases and J by 0 bases, leaving 9 bases between them. CDR3 residues: CAISDDRSSYEQYV. The CDR3 region has the DNA TGTGCCATCAGTGACGACAGGAGCTCCTACGAGCAGTACGTC.

The chain is built from TRBV7-8 and TRBJ1-3; D unclear. The CDR3 loop spans 17 amino acids. Trimming pared 2 bases from V and 0 bases from J, leaving 14 bases between. CDR1 and CDR2 from the germline V gene are SGHVS and FQNEAQ. CDR3 in amino acids: CASSLYRGSTSGNTIYF. CDR3 DNA: TGTGCCAGCAGCTTATACCGAGGGTCTACCTCTGGAAACACCATATATTTT.

V gene TRBV15 combines with J gene TRBJ1-6, with TRBD1 as a possible D gene (5 bases). Germline lookup yields CDR1 LNHNV and CDR2 YYDKDF (reference sequence). Between the trimmed V and J ends, which lost 0 bases and 7 bases, there was a span of 13 bases. This CDR3 contains 16 residues. CDR3 coding DNA: TGTGCCACCAGCAGAGATCGGGGGACGGAAAATTCACCCCTCCACTTT. Its translation: CATSRDRGTENSPLHF.

This clone came up a few times. This chain connects TRBV10-3 to TRBJ1-1; perhaps TRBD1 as D (5 bases). Trimming left V 0 bases short and J 1 base short, with 9 bases between. The V gene's germline CDR1 is ENHRY and CDR2 SYGVKD. This CDR3 has 15 amino acids. The CDR3 DNA sequence: TGTGCCATCAGTGAGTCCGGGGGGGGGAACACTGAAGCTTTCTTT. Its protein product is CAISESGGGNTEAFF.

The chain carries TRBV27 and TRBJ2-3; the match to TRBD1 covers 9 bases. The germline gives CDR1 MNHEY, CDR2 SMNVEV (reference sequence). The CDR3 extends over 14 amino acids. V shed 6 bases and J 5 bases; nucleotides not matched to a gene: 6. The CDR3 region has the DNA TGTGCCAGCAGGTTACAGGGGGCAAAAGATACGCAGTATTTT. Translation gives CASRLQGAKDTQYF.

J is TRBJ1-1 and V is TRBV6-2 or TRBV6-3; 7 bases fit TRBD1. This CDR3 region has 11 residues. Germline V gene sequence: CDR1 MNHEY, CDR2 SVGEGT. V gave up 6 bases and J gave up 12 bases; unmatched junction bases: 7. DNA of the CDR3: TGTGCCAGCAGCGAGACAGGGCCCCCTTTCTTT. It translates to CASSETGPPFF.

The rearrangement links TRBV7-9 to TRBJ1-1; possibly TRBD1 for D (5 bases). Germline V lookup: CDR1 SEHNR, CDR2 FQNEAQ (reference sequence). V shed 7 bases and J shed 5 bases, with 14 bases lying between them. The CDR3 is made up of 13 amino acids. CDR3 DNA sequence: TGTGCCAGCACCGCGGGGGGGGGAACTGAAGCTTTCTTT. Translating it yields CASTAGGGTEAFF.

This sequence joins TRBV4-3 and TRBJ2-1; TRBD2 matches at 11 bases. Germline loops: CDR1 LGHNA, CDR2 YSLEER. This CDR3 spans 16 amino acids. Germline trimming cut 0 bases from V and 8 bases from J; bases unmatched to any gene: 6. The CDR3 protein is CASSQEGLAGGHEQFF. The CDR3 DNA reads TGCGCCAGCAGCCAAGAGGGGCTAGCGGGAGGCCATGAGCAGTTCTTC.

The chain carries TRBV20-1 and TRBJ2-5, with 9 bases identical to TRBD1. The CDR3 contains 15 residues. V was clipped by 3 bases and J by 3 bases; unmatched bases: 8. From germline, CDR1 is DFQATT and CDR2 SNEGSKA (reference sequence). The CDR3 here is CSASQWRQGEETQYF. The CDR3 DNA reads TGCAGTGCTAGTCAATGGCGACAGGGGGAAGAGACCCAGTACTTC.

The chain recombines TRBV15 with TRBJ1-1; D not resolved. CDR1 and CDR2 (germline): LNHNV, YYDKDF (reference sequence). The CDR3 runs 14 residues. The V gene lost 3 bases and the J gene lost 8 bases, with 16 bases spanning the gap. The CDR3, as DNA: TGTGCCACCAGCAGCGGCGGACTCCACTCGGAAGCTTTCTTT. Translation: CATSSGGLHSEAFF.

This sequence joins TRBV9 and TRBJ2-7; D not resolved. Trimming left V 0 bases short and J 6 bases short, with 10 bases between. The CDR3 spans 13 residues. CDR1 and CDR2 (germline): SGDLS, YYNGEE. The CDR3 DNA is TGTGCCAGCAGCGTAGGGGCCGTTGGCGAGCAGTACGTC. Its protein product is CASSVGAVGEQYV.

Here the CDR3 reads CASTDGTANTEAFF. CDR3 coding DNA: TGTGCCAGTACCGACGGGACAGCGAACACTGAAGCTTTCTTT. The chain is built from TRBV19 and TRBJ1-1; 7 positions match TRBD1. This CDR3 spans 14 amino acids. J gave up 1 base and V 7 bases, and 6 bases lay outside the gene matches. CDR1 is LNHDA and CDR2 is SQIVND in the germline V gene (reference sequence).

The gene calls are TRBV24-1 and TRBJ2-2, with D uncertain. The CDR3 is 12 residues long. Looked up from germline, CDR1 is KGHDR and CDR2 is SFDVKD. V shed 2 bases and J shed 7 bases, with 4 bases lying between them. The CDR3 sequence is CATSDYGGELFF. The CDR3 DNA reads as TGTGCCACCAGTGATTACGGCGGGGAGCTGTTTTTT.

The chain employs TRBV29-1 and TRBJ1-5, with D unclear. Germline values: CDR1 SQVTM, CDR2 ANQGSEA. This CDR3 comprises 13 residues. The V end was cut by 6 bases, the J end by 4 bases, with 13 bases between. DNA of the CDR3: TGCAGCGTCATGCACGGGGATAATCAGCCCCAGCATTTT. This sequence encodes CSVMHGDNQPQHF.

This clone has just one count. The chain employs TRBV2 and TRBJ1-5; D gene uncertain. Trimming pared 6 bases from V and 6 bases from J, leaving 18 bases between. Germline CDR1 SNHLY, CDR2 FYNNEI. The CDR3 totals 15 residues. The CDR3 coding sequence is TGTGCCAGCAGCCCTTTGACGAGTTCGGGTCAGCCCCAGCATTTT. Translation: CASSPLTSSGQPQHF.

The rearrangement links TRBV6-2 or TRBV6-3 to TRBJ2-7; 8 bases map to TRBD1. CDR3 length: 13 amino acids. Germline CDR1 MNHEY, CDR2 SVGEGT. V was clipped by 6 bases and J by 7 bases; unmatched bases: 8. CDR3 in amino acids: CASSFLGQGEQYV. The CDR3 coding sequence is TGTGCCAGCAGCTTCCTTGGACAGGGTGAGCAGTACGTC.

The rearrangement joins TRBV4-3 to TRBJ1-2; D is unclear. The germline V gene has CDR1 LGHNA and CDR2 YSLEER. V shed 0 bases and J shed 8 bases, with 16 bases lying between them. This CDR3 has 15 residues. CDR3 coding DNA: TGCGCCAGCAGCCAAGATCAGGAGGGATTTCGCGGCTACACCTTC. It translates to CASSQDQEGFRGYTF.